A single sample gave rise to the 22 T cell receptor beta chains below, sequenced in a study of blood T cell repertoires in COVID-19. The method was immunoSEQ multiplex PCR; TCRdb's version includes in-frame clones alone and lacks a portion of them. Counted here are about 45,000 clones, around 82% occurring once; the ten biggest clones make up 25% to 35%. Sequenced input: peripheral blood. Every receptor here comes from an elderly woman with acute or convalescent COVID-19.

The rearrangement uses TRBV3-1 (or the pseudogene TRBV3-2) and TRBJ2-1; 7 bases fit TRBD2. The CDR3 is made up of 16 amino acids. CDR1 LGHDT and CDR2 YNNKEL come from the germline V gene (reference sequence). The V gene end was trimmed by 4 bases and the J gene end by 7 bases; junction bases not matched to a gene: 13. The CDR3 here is CASSLAGTIQRNEQFF. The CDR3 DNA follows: TGTGCCAGCAGCCTGGCCGGGACTATTCAACGGAATGAGCAGTTCTTC.

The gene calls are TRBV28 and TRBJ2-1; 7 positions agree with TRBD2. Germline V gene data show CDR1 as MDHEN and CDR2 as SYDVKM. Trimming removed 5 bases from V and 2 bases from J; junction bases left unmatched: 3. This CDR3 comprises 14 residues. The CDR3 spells CASSRSGAYNEQFF. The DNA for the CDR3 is TGTGCCAGCAGTAGAAGCGGGGCCTACAATGAGCAGTTCTTC. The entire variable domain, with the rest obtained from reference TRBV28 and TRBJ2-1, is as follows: DVKVTQSSRYLVKRTGEKVFLECVQDMDHENMFWYRQDPGLGLRLIYFSYDVKMKEKGDIPEGYSVSREKKERFSLILESASTNQTSMYLCASSRSGAYNEQFFGPGTRLTVL.

The CDR3 loop is CASSDGQGYEQYF. CDR3 nucleotide sequence: TGTGCCAGCAGCGACGGACAAGGCTACGAGCAGTACTTC. V gene TRBV5-4 combines with J gene TRBJ2-7, with TRBD1 as a possible D gene (5 bases). Trimming removed 4 bases at V and 3 bases at J, with 11 bases between. Germline-derived CDR1 and CDR2 are SGHNT and YYREEE (reference sequence). The CDR3 runs to 13 residues.

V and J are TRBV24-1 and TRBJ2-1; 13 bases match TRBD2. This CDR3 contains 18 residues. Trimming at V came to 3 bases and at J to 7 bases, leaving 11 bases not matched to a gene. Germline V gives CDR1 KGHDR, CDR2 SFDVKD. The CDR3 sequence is CATSDNLPGLAGKNEQFF. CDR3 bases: TGTGCCACCAGTGATAACCTCCCGGGACTAGCGGGAAAAAATGAGCAGTTCTTC.

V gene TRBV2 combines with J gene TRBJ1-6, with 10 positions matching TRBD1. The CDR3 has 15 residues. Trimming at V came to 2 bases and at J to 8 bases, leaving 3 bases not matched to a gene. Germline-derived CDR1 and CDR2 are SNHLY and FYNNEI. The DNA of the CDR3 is TGTGCCAGCAGTGAATCGGGACAGGGGTATTCACCCCTCCACTTT. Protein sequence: CASSESGQGYSPLHF.

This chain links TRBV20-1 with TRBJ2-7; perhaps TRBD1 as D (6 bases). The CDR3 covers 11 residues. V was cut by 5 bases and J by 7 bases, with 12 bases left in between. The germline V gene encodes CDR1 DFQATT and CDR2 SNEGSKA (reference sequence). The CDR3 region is CSAGAQGEQYF. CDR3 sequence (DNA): TGCAGTGCTGGCGCCCAGGGGGAGCAGTACTTC.

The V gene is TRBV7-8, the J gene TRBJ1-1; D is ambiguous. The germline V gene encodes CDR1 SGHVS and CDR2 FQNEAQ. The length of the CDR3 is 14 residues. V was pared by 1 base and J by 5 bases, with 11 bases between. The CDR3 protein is CASSLGFGETEAFF. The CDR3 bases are TGTGCCAGCAGCTTAGGTTTCGGGGAGACTGAAGCTTTCTTT.

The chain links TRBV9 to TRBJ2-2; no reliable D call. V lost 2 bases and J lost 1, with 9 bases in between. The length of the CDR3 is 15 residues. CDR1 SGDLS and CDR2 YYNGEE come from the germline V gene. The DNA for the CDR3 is TGTGCCAGCAGCGTTGAACCCGGGAACACCGGGGAGCTGTTTTTT. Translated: CASSVEPGNTGELFF.

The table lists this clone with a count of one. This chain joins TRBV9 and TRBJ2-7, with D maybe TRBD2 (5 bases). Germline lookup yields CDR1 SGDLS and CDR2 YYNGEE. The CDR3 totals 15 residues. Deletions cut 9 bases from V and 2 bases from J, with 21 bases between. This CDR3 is CAITRGCTPAYEQYF. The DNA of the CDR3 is TGTGCCATAACCCGGGGTTGTACTCCCGCCTACGAGCAGTACTTC.

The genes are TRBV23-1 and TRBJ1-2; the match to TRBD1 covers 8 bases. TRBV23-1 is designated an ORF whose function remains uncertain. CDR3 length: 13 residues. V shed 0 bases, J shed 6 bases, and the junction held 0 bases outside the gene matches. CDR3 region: CASSQSDRDGYTF. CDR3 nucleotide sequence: TGCGCCAGCAGTCAATCGGACAGGGATGGCTACACCTTC.

CDR3 protein: CASSTRTGSDGYTF. Written as DNA, the CDR3 is TGTGCCAGCAGTACACGGACAGGGTCTGATGGCTACACCTTC. J is TRBJ1-2 and V is TRBV6-5; the match to TRBD1 covers 8 bases. This CDR3 comprises 14 residues. Per germline, CDR1 MNHEY and CDR2 SVGAGI. Trimming cost V 5 bases and J 6 bases; bases outside gene matches: 8.

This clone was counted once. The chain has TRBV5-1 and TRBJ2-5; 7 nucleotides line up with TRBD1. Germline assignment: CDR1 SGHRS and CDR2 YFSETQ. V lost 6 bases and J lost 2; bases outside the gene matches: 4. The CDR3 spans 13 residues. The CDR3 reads CASNGQVQETQYF. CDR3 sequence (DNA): TGCGCCAGCAATGGACAGGTACAAGAGACCCAGTACTTC.

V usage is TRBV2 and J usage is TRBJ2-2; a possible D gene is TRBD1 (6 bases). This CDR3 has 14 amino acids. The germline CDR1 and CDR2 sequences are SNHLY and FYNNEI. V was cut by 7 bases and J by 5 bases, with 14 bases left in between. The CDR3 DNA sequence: TGTGCCAGCACGGCGGACAGCGCAACCGGGGAGCTGTTTTTT. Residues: CASTADSATGELFF.

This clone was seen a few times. CDR3 coding DNA: TGTGCCAGCAGTGAAGGTTTTACAGGGGGGAATGGCTACACCTTC. It specifies CASSEGFTGGNGYTF. The gene calls are TRBV2 and TRBJ1-2; 8 nucleotides agree with TRBD1. With 1 base clipped from V and 6 bases from J, the junction kept 7 bases outside the gene matches. The CDR3 consists of 15 residues. Germline V lookup: CDR1 SNHLY, CDR2 FYNNEI.

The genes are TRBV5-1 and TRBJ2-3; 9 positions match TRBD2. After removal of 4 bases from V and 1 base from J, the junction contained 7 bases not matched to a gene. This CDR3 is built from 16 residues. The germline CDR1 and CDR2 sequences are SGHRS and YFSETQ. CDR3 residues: CASSPGSSGGTDTQYF. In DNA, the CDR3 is TGCGCCAGCAGCCCCGGGTCTAGCGGGGGCACAGATACGCAGTATTTT.

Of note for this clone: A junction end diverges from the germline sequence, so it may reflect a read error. Written as DNA, the CDR3 is TGTGCCCGCAGTGGGGGGCAACGGGTGGGCTCCTACGAGCAGTACTTC. Its translation is CARSGGQRVGSYEQYF. The rearrangement links TRBV2 to TRBJ2-7, with D perhaps assigned TRBD1 or TRBD2 (6 bases each). Germline lookup yields CDR1 SNHLY and CDR2 FYNNEI. The CDR3 has 16 residues.

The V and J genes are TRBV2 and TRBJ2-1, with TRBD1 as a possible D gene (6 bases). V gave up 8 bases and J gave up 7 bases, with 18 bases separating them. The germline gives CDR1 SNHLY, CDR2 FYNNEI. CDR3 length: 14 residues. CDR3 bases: TGTGCCAGCTATACTCCTGGGACAACGAATGAGCAGTTCTTC. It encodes CASYTPGTTNEQFF. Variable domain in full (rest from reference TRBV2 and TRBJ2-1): EPEVTQTPSHQVTQMGQEVILRCVPISNHLYFYWYRQILGQKVEFLVSFYNNEISEKSEIFDDQFSVERPDGSNFTLKIRSTKLEDSAMYFCASYTPGTTNEQFFGPGTRLTVL.

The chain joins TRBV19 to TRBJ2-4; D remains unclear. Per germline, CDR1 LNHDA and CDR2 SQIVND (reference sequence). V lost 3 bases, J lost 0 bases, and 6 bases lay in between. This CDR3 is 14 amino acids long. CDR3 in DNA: TGTGCCAGTAGTATCCCCTCAGCCAAAAACATTCAGTACTTC. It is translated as CASSIPSAKNIQYF.

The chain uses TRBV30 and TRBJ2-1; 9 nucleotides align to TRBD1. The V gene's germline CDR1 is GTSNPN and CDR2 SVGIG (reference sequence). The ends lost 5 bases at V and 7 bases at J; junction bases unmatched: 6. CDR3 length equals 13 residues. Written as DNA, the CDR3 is TGTGCCTGGCGGACAGGGGCCACAAATGAGCAGTTCTTC. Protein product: CAWRTGATNEQFF.

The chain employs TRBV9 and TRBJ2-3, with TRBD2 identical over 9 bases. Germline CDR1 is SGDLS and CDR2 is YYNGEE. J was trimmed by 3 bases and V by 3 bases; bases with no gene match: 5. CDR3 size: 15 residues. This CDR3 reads CASSAGTSSTDTQYF. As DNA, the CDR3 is TGTGCCAGCAGCGCCGGGACTAGCTCGACAGATACGCAGTATTTT.

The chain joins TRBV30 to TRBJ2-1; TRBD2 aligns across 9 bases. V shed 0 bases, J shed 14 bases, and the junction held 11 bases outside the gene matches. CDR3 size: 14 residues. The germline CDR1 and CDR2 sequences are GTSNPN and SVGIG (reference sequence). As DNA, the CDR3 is TGTGCCTGGAGTGTACGGGGGGCGGGAGGGCCCGAGTTCTTC. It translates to CAWSVRGAGGPEFF. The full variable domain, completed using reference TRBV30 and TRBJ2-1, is SQTIHQWPATLVQPVGSPLSLECTVEGTSNPNLYWYRQAAGRGLQLLFYSVGIGQISSEVPQNLSASRPQDRQFILSSKKLLLSDSGFYLCAWSVRGAGGPEFFGPGTRLTVL.

CDR3 nucleotide sequence: TGTGCCAGCAGCTCACAGGGGGGGTCAGATACGCAGTATTTT. Residues: CASSSQGGSDTQYF. The V call is TRBV7-2, the J call TRBJ2-3, with TRBD1 as a possible D gene (8 bases). Trimming left V 4 bases short and J 4 bases short, with 12 bases between. The CDR3 has 14 residues. The germline gives CDR1 SGHTA, CDR2 FQGNSA. The full variable domain, completed using reference TRBV7-2 and TRBJ2-3, is GAGVSQSPSNKVTEKGKDVELRCDPISGHTALYWYRQSLGQGLEFLIYFQGNSAPDKSGLPSDRFSAERTGGSVSTLTIQRTQQEDSAVYLCASSSQGGSDTQYFGPGTRLTVL.